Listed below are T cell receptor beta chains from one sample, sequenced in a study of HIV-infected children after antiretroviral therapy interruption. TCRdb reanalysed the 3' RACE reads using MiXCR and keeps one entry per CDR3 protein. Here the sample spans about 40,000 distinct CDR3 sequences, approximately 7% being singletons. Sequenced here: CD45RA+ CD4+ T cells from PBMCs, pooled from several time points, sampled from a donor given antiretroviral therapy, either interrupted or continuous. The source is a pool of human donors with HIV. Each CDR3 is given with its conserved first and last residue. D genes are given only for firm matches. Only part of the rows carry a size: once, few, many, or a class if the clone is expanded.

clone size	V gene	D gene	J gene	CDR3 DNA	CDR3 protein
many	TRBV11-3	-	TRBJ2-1	TGTGCCAGCAGCCGCCGAGACAATGAGCAGTTCTTC	CASSRRDNEQFF
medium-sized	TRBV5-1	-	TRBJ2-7	TGCGCCAGCAGCTTGGGGGGGGAAGCCGAGCAGTACTTC	CASSLGGEAEQYF
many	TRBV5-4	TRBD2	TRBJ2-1	TGTGCCAGCAGCTTGGCCTGGCTAGCGGGAAAATACAATGAGCAGTTCTTC	CASSLAWLAGKYNEQFF
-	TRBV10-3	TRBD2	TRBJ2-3	TGTGCCATCAGTGAGCGAGCGGGGGGGCTGGTGGATACGCAGTATTTT	CAISERAGGLVDTQYF
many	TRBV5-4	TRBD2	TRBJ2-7	TGTGCCAGCAGCCGCAGGACTAGCTCCTACGAGCAGTACTTC	CASSRRTSSYEQYF
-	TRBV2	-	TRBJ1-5	TGTGCCAGCAGTCGAAAGGCAGGTTATAGCAATCAGCCCCAGCATTTT	CASSRKAGYSNQPQHF
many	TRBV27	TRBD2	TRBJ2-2	TGTGCCAGCAGTCCAATTTCTTGGACTAGCTCCACCGGGGAGCTGTTTTTT	CASSPISWTSSTGELFF
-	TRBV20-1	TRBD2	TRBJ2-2	TGCAGTGCTAGACCGGGAGGGCATCAAACCGGGGAGCTGTTTTTT	CSARPGGHQTGELFF
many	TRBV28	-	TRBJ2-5	TGTGCCAGCAGGACGGATAGGGGATATGGGACCCAGTACTTC	CASRTDRGYGTQYF
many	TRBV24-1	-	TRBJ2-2	TGTGCCACCAGTGACCCGACAGAAGCCACCGGGGAGCTGTTTTTT	CATSDPTEATGELFF
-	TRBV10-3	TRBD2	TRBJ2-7	TGTGCCATCGCCGGGACTAGCAGTCACGAGCAGTACTTC	CAIAGTSSHEQYF
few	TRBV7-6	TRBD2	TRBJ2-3	TGTGCCAGCAGCAACTCACTGGGGGGGAACACAGATACGCAGTATTTT	CASSNSLGGNTDTQYF
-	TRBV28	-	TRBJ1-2	TGTGCCAGCAGTGTAGACATGGTCTATGGCTACACCTTC	CASSVDMVYGYTF
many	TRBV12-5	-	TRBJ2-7	TGTGCTAGTGGTTTGGTACTAAGAGCGGGGACAACCTACGAGCAGTACTTC	CASGLVLRAGTTYEQYF
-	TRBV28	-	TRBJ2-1	TGTACCAGCAGTTTACCTGACAGGGCGTACAGCGGGGACTCCTACAATGAGCAGTTCTTC	CTSSLPDRAYSGDSYNEQFF
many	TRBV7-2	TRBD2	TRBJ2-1	TGTGCCAGCAGCTTATCTAGCGGGAGGGAACGGGATGAGCAGTTCTTC	CASSLSSGRERDEQFF
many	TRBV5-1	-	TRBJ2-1	TGCGCCAGCAGCTCGGTGAGGGTAGCCTACAATGAGCAGTTCTTC	CASSSVRVAYNEQFF
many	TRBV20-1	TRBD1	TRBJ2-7	TGCAGGGCGGACAGGTGGTTTGAGGAGCAGTACTTC	CRADRWFEEQYF
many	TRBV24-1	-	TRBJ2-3	TGTGCCACCAGTCCTGGGCCAGATACGCAGTATTTT	CATSPGPDTQYF
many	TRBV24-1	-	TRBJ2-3	TGTGCCACCAGTGATTTCGGCCGCCGCGTCGGAGATACGCAGTATTTT	CATSDFGRRVGDTQYF
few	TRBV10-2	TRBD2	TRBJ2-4	TGCGCCAGCCTAGCGGACGGGGGGGAAAACATTCAGTACTTC	CASLADGGENIQYF
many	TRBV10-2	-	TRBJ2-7	TGCGCCAGCAAACGCGGGGACTCCTACGAGCAGTACTTC	CASKRGDSYEQYF
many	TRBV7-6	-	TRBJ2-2	TGTGCCAGCAGCTTAGTCCGAGCTTCGATCACCGGGGAGCTGTTTTTT	CASSLVRASITGELFF
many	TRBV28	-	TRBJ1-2	TGTGCCAGCAGTTTTTGGGCAGGAGGGGACGGCTACACCTTC	CASSFWAGGDGYTF
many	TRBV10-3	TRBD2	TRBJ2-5	TGTGCCATCAGTAAAGGACTAGCGGGAGGGGGAGAGACCCAGTACTTC	CAISKGLAGGGETQYF
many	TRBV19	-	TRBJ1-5	TGTGCCAGTAGCCCAACCGGGACAAGGTGGAGTCAGCCCCAGCATTTT	CASSPTGTRWSQPQHF
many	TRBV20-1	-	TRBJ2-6	TGCAGTGCGGGGCTGACTAGCTCTGGGGCCAACGTCCTGACTTTC	CSAGLTSSGANVLTF
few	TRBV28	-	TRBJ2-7	TGTGCCAGCAGCTTCTCACCAACTGGCGAGCAGTACTTC	CASSFSPTGEQYF
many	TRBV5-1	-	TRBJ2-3	TGCGCCAGCAGCATGACAGATACGCAGTATTTT	CASSMTDTQYF
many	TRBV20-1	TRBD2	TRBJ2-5	TGCAGTGCTCTACGGCTAGCGGGGGGCCGGGAGACCCAGTACTTC	CSALRLAGGRETQYF
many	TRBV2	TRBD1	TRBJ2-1	TGTGCCAGCAGTGAACCTAACTGGGACAGGGGAATCGATAATGAGCAGTTCTTC	CASSEPNWDRGIDNEQFF
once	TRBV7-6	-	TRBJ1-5	TGTGCCAGCAGCTTGGCCCAAGATCAGCCCCAGCATTTT	CASSLAQDQPQHF
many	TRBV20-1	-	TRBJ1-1	TGCAGTGCTAGCCGACTAAGCACTGAAGCTTTCTTT	CSASRLSTEAFF
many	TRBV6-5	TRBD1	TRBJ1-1	TGTGCCAGCAGTATCGACAGGGGTGAAGCTTTCTTT	CASSIDRGEAFF
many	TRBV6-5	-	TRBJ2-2	TGTGCCAGCAGTACACAGGGATGGTTGGACACCGGGGAGCTGTTTTTT	CASSTQGWLDTGELFF
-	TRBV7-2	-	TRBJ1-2	TGTGCCAGCAGCCAAACGATGACGGAAAACTATGGCTACACCTTC	CASSQTMTENYGYTF
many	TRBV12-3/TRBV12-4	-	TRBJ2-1	TGTGCCAGCACTCCTAGGCGGAGGGCCCTTGGGAATGAGCAGTTCTTC	CASTPRRRALGNEQFF
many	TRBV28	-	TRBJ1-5	TGTGCCAGCAGGGGGAGGGGGGGCAATCAGCCCCAGCATTTT	CASRGRGGNQPQHF
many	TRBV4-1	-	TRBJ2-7	TGTGCCAGCAGCCAAGCTGGGGGGGGGCCCTATGAACAGTACTTC	CASSQAGGGPYEQYF
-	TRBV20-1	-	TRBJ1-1	TGCAGTGCTGGGGACGGGTTGAACACTGAAGCTTTCTTT	CSAGDGLNTEAFF
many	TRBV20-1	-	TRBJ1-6	TGCAGTGCTAACCGAGGGGTCGGGTCACCCCTCCACTTT	CSANRGVGSPLHF
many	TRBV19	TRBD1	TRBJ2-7	TGTGCCAGTAGTAAGGCAGGGGGCCGGGCCTACGAGCAGTACTTC	CASSKAGGRAYEQYF
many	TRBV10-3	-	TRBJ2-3	TGTGCCATCAACCGTGTACTTAAGACAGATACGCAGTATTTT	CAINRVLKTDTQYF
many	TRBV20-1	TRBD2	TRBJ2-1	TGCAGTGCTACTAGCGGGGGGGCCGTCTACAATGAGCAGTTCTTC	CSATSGGAVYNEQFF
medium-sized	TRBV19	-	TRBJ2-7	TGTGCCAGCAGTCCGAGCTCCTATGAACAGTACTTC	CASSPSSYEQYF
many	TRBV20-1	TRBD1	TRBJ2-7	TGCAGTGCTAGAAAGACAGGGGTGGGTCCCGAGCAGTACTTC	CSARKTGVGPEQYF
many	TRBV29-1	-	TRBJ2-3	TGCAGCGTTGAAGATCAGGGAAGGATCGCAGATACGCAGTATTTT	CSVEDQGRIADTQYF
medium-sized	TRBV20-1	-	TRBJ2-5	TGCAGTGCAAAACAGACCAATCGAGAGACCCAGTACTTC	CSAKQTNRETQYF
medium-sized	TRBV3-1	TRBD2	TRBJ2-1	TGTGCCAGCAGCCAAGATGTCCTAGCGGGCCACAATGAGCAGTTCTTC	CASSQDVLAGHNEQFF
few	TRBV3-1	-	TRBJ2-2	TGTGCCAGCAGCTCAGGCACCGGGGAGCTGTTTTTT	CASSSGTGELFF
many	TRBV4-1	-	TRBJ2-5	TGCGCCAGCAGCCACAAAACTCCGATTCAAGAGACCCAGTACTTC	CASSHKTPIQETQYF
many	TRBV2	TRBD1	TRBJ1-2	TGTGCGAATCGGGGACAGGGGAACTATGGCTACACCTTC	CANRGQGNYGYTF
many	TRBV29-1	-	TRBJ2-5	TGCAGCGGGAAACACCCGAATTCGGAGACCCAGTACTTC	CSGKHPNSETQYF
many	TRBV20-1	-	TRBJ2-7	TGCAGTGCTAGAGCTAGCCTCCAATACGAGCAGTACTTC	CSARASLQYEQYF
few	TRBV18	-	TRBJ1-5	TGTGCCAGCTCAACAGGGACACCAAATCAGCCCCAGCATTTT	CASSTGTPNQPQHF